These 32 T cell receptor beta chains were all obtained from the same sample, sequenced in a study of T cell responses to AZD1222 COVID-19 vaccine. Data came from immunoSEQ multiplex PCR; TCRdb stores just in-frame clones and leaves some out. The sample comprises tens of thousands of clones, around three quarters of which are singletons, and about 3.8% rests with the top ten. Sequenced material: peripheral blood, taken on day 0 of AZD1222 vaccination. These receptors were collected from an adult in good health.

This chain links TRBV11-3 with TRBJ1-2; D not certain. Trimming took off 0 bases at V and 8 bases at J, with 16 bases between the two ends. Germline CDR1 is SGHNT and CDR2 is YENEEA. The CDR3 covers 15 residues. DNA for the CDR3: TGTGCCAGCAGCTTAGATGGCGCTGAAGGGATCGGCTACACCTTC. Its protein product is CASSLDGAEGIGYTF.

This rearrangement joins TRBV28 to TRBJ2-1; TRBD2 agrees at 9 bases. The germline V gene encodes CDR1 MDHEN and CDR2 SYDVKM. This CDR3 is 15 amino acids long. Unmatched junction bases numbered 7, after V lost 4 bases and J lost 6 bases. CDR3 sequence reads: CASSSRISGGNEQFF. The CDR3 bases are TGTGCCAGCAGTTCCCGTATTAGCGGGGGCAATGAGCAGTTCTTC.

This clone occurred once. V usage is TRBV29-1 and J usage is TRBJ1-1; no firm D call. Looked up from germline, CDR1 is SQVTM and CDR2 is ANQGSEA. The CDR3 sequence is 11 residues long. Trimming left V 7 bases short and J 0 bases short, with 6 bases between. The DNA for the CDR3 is TGCAGCGCTAATATGAACACTGAAGCTTTCTTT. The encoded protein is CSANMNTEAFF.

The CDR3 bases are TGTGCCAGCAGCACTTCGACCGGGGGCCCAGGGGACGAGCAGTACTTC. Encoded protein: CASSTSTGGPGDEQYF. J is TRBJ2-7 and V is TRBV28; either TRBD1 or TRBD2 may fit D (6 bases each). Germline assignment: CDR1 MDHEN and CDR2 SYDVKM. V was cut by 6 bases and J by 5 bases, with 23 bases left in between. The CDR3 spans 16 residues.

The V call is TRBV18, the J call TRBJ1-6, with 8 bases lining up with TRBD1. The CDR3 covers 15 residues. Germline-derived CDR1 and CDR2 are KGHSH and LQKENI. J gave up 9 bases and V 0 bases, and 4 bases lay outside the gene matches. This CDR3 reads CASSPPDRVGSPLHF. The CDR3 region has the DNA TGTGCCAGCTCACCACCGGACAGGGTGGGTTCACCCCTCCACTTT.

CDR3 nucleotides: TGTGCCAGCAGCTTACGGCGGAACAATGAGCAGTTCTTC. It encodes CASSLRRNNEQFF. V gene TRBV11-3 combines with J gene TRBJ2-1; D is ambiguous. V lost 2 bases and J lost 5, with 7 bases in between. The CDR3 extends over 13 amino acids. Germline values: CDR1 SGHNT, CDR2 YENEEA.

The CDR3 loop reads CASSLGPGDETLHF. The DNA of the CDR3 is TGTGCCAGCAGCTTGGGCCCGGGGGACGAGACCCTCCACTTT. The rearrangement uses TRBV5-4 and TRBJ1-6, with D tentatively TRBD1 (5 bases). Germline CDR1 SGHNT, CDR2 YYREEE (reference sequence). V lost 0 bases, J lost 14 bases, and 15 bases lay in between. CDR3 length equals 14 residues.

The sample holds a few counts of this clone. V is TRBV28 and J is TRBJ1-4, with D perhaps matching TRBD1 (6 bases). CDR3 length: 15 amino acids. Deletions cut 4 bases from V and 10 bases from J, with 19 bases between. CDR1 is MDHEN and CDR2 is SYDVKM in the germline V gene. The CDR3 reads CASSSSGAGIGKLFF. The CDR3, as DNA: TGTGCCAGCAGTTCATCAGGGGCTGGAATTGGAAAACTGTTTTTT.

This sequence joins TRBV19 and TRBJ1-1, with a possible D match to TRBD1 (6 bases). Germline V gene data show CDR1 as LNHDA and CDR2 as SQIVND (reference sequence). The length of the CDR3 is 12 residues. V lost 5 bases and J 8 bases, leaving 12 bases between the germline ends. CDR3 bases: TGTGCCAGTAGTGCGGACAGTCCAGAAGCTTTCTTT. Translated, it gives CASSADSPEAFF.

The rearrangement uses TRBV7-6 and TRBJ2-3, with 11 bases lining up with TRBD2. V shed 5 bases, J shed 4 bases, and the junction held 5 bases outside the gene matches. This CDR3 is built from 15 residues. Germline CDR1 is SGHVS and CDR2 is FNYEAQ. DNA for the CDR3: TGTGCCAGCAGCCCAAGGACTAGCGGGCCAGATACGCAGTATTTT. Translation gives CASSPRTSGPDTQYF.

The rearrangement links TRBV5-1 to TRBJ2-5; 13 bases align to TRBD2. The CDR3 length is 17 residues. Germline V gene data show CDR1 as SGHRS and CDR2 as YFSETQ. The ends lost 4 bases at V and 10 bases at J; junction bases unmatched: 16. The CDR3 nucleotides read TGCGCCAGCAGCCCTGGGGACGGACTAGCGGGGGCTGGGAGCCAGTACTTC. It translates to CASSPGDGLAGAGSQYF. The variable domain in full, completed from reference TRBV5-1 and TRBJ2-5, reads KAGVTQTPRYLIKTRGQQVTLSCSPISGHRSVSWYQQTPGQGLQFLFEYFSETQRNKGNFPGRFSGRQFSNSRSEMNVSTLELGDSALYLCASSPGDGLAGAGSQYFGPGTRLLVL.

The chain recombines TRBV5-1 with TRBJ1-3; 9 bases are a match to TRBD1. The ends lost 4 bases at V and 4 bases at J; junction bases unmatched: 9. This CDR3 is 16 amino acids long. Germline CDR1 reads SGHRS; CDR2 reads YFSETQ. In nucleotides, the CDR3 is TGCGCCAGCAGCCGATCACAGGGGGCGGCAGGAAACACCATATATTTT. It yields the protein CASSRSQGAAGNTIYF.

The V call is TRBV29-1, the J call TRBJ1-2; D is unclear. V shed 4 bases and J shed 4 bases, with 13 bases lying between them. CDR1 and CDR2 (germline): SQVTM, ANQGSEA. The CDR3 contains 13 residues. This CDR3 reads CSVGPPDVYGYTF. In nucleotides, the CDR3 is TGCAGCGTTGGACCCCCTGATGTCTATGGCTACACCTTC.

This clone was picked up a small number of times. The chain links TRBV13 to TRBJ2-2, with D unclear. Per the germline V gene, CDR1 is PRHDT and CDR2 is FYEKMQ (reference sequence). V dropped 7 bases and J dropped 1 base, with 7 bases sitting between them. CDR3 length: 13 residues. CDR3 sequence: CASIRRNTGELFF. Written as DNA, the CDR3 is TGTGCCAGCATCCGTCGGAACACCGGGGAGCTGTTTTTT.

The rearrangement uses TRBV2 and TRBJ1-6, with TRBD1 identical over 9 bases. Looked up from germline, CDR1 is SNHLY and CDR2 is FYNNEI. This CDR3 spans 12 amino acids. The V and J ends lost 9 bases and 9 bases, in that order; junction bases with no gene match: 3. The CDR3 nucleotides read TGTGCCAGTAGGACAGGGGCTTCACCCCTCCACTTT. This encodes CASRTGASPLHF.

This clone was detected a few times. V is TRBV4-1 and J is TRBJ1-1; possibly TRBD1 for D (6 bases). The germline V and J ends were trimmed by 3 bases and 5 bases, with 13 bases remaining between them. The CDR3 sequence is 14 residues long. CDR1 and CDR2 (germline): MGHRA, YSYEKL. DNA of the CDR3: TGCGCCAGCAGCCACGGAAGAGGGGGGACTGAAGCTTTCTTT. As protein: CASSHGRGGTEAFF.

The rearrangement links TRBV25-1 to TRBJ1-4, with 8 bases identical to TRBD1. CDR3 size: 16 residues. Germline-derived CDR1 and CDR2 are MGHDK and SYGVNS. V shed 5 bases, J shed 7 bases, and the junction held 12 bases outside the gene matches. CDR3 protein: CASSTPKTGVGEKLFF. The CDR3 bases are TGTGCCAGCAGTACGCCTAAGACAGGGGTTGGTGAAAAACTGTTTTTT.

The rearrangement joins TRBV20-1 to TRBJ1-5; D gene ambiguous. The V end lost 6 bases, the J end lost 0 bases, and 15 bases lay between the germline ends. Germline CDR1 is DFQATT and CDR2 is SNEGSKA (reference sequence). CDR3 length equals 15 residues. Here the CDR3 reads CSASALDASNQPQHF. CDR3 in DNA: TGCAGTGCCAGTGCCCTCGACGCTAGCAATCAGCCCCAGCATTTT.

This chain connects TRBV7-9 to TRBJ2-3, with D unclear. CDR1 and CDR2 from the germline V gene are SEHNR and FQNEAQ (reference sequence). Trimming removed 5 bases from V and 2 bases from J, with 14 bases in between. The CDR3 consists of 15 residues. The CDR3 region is CASSPNRVDTDTQYF. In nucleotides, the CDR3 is TGTGCCAGCAGCCCGAATCGTGTAGACACAGATACGCAGTATTTT.

CDR3 bases: TGTGCCAGCAGCCGTTTTGGCAATCAGCCCCAGCATTTT. Translation: CASSRFGNQPQHF. The J gene is TRBJ1-5, the V gene TRBV6-5, with D hard to call. Germline V gene lookup returns CDR1 MNHEY and CDR2 SVGAGI. The CDR3 spans 13 residues. The V and J ends lost 6 bases and 2 bases respectively, with 8 bases between them.

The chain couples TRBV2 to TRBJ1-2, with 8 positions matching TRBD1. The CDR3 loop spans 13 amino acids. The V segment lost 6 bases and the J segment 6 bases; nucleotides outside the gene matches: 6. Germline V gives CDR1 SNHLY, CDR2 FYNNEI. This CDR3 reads CASREDRENGYTF. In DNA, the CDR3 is TGTGCCAGCAGGGAGGACAGGGAAAATGGCTACACCTTC.

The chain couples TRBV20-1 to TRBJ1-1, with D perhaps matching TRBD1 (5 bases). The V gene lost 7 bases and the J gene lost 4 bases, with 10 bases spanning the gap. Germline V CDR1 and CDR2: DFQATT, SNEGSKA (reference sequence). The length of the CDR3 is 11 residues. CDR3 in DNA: TGCAGTGGGGGAGGGGCCACTGAAGCTTTCTTT. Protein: CSGGGATEAFF.

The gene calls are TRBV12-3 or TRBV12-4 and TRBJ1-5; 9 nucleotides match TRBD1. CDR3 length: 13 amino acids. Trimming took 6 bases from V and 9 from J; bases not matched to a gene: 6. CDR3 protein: CASRRQGGLPQHF. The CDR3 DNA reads TGTGCCAGCAGGCGACAGGGGGGCCTGCCCCAGCATTTT.

CDR3 protein: CASSGDRGDPEAFF. The CDR3 coding sequence is TGTGCCAGCAGCGGTGACCGGGGGGACCCTGAAGCTTTCTTT. The chain joins TRBV2 to TRBJ1-1; possibly TRBD1 for D (5 bases). Germline CDR1 and CDR2: SNHLY and FYNNEI. The CDR3 has 14 amino acids. The V end lost 6 bases, the J end lost 6 bases, and 17 bases lay between the germline ends.

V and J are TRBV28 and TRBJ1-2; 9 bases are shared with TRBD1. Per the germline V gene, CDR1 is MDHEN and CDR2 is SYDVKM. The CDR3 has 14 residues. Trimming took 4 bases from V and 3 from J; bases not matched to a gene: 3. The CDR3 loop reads CASSSDRGYYGYTF. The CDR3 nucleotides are TGTGCCAGCAGTTCCGACAGGGGGTACTATGGCTACACCTTC.

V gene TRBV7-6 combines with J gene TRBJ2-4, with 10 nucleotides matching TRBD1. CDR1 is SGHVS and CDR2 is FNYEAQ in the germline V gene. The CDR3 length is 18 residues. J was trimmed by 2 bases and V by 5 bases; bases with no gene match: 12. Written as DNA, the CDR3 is TGTGCCAGCAGCCCCGGGACAGGGGTTTCTTTTTCCAAAAACATTCAGTACTTC. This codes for CASSPGTGVSFSKNIQYF.

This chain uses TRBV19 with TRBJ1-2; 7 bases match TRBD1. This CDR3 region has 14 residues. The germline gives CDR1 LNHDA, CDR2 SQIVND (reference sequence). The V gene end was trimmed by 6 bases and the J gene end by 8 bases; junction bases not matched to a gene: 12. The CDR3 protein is CASRNRGQEWGYTF. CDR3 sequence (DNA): TGTGCCAGTAGGAACCGAGGACAGGAATGGGGCTACACCTTC.

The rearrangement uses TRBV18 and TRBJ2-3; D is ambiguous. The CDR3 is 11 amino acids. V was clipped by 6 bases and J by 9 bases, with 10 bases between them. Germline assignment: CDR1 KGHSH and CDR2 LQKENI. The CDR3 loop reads CASSPPGTQYF. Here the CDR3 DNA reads TGTGCCAGCTCTCCTCCCGGGACGCAGTATTTT.

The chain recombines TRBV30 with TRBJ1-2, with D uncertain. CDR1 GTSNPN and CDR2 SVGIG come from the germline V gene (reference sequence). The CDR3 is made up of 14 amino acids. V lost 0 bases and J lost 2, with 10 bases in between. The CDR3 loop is CAWSVGGKNYGYTF. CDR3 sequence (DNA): TGTGCCTGGAGTGTAGGCGGCAAGAACTATGGCTACACCTTC.

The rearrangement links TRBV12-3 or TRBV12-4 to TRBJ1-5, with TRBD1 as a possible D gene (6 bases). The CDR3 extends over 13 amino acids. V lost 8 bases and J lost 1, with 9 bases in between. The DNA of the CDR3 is TGTGCCAGCCTAGGACAGAGCAATCAGCCCCAGCATTTT. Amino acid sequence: CASLGQSNQPQHF.

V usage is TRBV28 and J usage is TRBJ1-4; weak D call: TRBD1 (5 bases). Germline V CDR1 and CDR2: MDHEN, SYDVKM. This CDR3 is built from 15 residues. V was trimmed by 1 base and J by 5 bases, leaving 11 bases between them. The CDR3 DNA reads TGTGCCAGCAGTTTATCCACGGAGGGGAATGAAAAACTGTTTTTT. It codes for CASSLSTEGNEKLFF.

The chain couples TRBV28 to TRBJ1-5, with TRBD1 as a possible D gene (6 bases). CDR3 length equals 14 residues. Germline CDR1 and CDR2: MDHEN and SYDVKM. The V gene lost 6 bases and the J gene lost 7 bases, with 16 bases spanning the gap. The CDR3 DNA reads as TGTGCCAGCAGAAAGACAGGTAGTTGGCAGCCCCAGCATTTT. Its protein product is CASRKTGSWQPQHF.